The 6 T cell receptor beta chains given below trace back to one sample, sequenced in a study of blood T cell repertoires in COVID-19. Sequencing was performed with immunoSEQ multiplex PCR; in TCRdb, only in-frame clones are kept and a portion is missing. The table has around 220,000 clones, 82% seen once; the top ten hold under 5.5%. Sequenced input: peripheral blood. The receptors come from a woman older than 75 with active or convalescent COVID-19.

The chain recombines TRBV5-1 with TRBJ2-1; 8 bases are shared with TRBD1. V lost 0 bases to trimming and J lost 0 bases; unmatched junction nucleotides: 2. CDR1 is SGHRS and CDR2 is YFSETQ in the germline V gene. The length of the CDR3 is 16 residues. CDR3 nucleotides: TGCGCCAGCAGCTTGGGACAGGGGCACTCCTACAATGAGCAGTTCTTC. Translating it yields CASSLGQGHSYNEQFF.

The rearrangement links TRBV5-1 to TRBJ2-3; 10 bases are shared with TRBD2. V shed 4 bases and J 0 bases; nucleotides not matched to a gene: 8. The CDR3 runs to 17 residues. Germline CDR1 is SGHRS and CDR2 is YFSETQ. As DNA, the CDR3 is TGCGCCAGCAGCCAATATAGCGGGGGGCGCAGCACAGATACGCAGTATTTT. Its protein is CASSQYSGGRSTDTQYF.

CDR3 in DNA: TGTGCCAGCAGTTACTCGACGCGTCCGGGGTATGGCTACACCTTC. It is translated as CASSYSTRPGYGYTF. The rearrangement joins TRBV6-5 to TRBJ1-2, with no clear D. The germline V gene encodes CDR1 MNHEY and CDR2 SVGAGI. Trimming removed 0 bases at V and 5 bases at J, with 13 bases between. There are 15 residues in the CDR3.

CDR3 residues: CASSIGQGGAEAFF. The CDR3 coding sequence is TGCGCCAGCAGCATAGGACAGGGAGGCGCTGAAGCTTTCTTT. The chain uses TRBV5-1 and TRBJ1-1; 8 nucleotides agree with TRBD1. CDR1 is SGHRS and CDR2 is YFSETQ in the germline V gene. The CDR3 has 14 amino acids. V dropped 4 bases and J dropped 6; count of bases not matched to a gene: 8.

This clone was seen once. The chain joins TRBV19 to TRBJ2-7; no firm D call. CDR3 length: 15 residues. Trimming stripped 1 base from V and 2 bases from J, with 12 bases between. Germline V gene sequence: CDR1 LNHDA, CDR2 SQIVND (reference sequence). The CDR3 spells CASSIGPLPTYEQYF. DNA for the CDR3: TGTGCCAGTAGTATAGGGCCTCTGCCCACCTACGAGCAGTACTTC.

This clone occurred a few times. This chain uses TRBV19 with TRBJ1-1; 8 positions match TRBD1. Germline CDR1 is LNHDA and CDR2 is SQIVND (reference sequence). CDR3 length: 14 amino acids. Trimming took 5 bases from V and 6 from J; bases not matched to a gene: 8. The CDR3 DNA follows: TGTGCCAGTAGTCCGGAGGACAGGGCGGCTGAAGCTTTCTTT. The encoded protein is CASSPEDRAAEAFF.